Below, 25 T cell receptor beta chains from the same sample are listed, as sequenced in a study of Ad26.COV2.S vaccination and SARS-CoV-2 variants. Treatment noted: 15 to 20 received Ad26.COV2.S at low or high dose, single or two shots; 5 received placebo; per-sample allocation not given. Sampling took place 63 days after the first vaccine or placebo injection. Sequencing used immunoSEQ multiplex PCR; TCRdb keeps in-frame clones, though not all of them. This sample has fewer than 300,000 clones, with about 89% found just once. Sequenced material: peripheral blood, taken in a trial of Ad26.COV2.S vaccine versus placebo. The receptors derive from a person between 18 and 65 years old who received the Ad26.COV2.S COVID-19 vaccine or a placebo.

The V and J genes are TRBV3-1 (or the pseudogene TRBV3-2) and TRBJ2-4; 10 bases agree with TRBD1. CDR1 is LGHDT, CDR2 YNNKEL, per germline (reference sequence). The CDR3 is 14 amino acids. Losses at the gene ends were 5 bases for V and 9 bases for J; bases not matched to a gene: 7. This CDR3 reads CASSFGTGVGIQYF. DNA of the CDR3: TGTGCCAGCAGCTTTGGGACAGGGGTGGGCATTCAGTACTTC.

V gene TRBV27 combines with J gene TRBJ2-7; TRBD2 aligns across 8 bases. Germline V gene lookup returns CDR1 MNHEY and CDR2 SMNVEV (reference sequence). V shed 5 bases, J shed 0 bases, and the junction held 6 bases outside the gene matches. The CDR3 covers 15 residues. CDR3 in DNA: TGTGCCAGCAGTCGGAACGGGGGGGTCTCCTACGAGCAGTACTTC. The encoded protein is CASSRNGGVSYEQYF.

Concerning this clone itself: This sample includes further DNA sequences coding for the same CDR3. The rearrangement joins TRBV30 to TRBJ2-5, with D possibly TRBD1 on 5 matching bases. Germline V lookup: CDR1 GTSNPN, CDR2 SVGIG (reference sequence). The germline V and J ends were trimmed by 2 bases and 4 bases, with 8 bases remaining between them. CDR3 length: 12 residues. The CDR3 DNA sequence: TGTGCCTGGAGTACAGGATTAGAGACCCAGTACTTC. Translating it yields CAWSTGLETQYF. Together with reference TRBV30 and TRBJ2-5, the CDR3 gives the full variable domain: SQTIHQWPATLVQPVGSPLSLECTVEGTSNPNLYWYRQAAGRGLQLLFYSVGIGQISSEVPQNLSASRPQDRQFILSSKKLLLSDSGFYLCAWSTGLETQYFGPGTRLLVL.

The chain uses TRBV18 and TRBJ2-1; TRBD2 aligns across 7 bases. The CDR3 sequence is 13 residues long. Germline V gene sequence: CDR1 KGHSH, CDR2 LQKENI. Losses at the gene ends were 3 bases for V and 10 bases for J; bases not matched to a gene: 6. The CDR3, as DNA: TGTGCCAGCTCACCGGGAGGGTGGTTCGAGCAGTTCTTC. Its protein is CASSPGGWFEQFF.

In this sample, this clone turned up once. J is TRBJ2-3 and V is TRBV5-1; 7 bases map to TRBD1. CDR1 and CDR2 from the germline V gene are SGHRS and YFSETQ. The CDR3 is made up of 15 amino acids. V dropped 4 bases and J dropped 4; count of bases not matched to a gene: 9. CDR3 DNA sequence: TGCGCCAGCAGCGAGGGACAGCCGTCTCCAGATACGCAGTATTTT. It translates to CASSEGQPSPDTQYF. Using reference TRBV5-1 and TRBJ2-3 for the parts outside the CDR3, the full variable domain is KAGVTQTPRYLIKTRGQQVTLSCSPISGHRSVSWYQQTPGQGLQFLFEYFSETQRNKGNFPGRFSGRQFSNSRSEMNVSTLELGDSALYLCASSEGQPSPDTQYFGPGTRLTVL.

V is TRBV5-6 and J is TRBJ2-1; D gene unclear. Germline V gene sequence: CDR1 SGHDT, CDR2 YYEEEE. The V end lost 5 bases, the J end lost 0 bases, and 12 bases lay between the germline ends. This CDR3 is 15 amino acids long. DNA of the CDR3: TGTGCCAGCAGTCCCGGACCCGACTCCTACAATGAGCAGTTCTTC. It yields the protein CASSPGPDSYNEQFF.

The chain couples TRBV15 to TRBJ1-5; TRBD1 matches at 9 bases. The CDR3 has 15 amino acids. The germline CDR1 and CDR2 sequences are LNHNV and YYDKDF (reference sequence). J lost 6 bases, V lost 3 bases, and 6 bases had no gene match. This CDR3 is CATSRTRTGVQPQHF. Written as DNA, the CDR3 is TGTGCCACCAGCAGGACTAGGACAGGGGTTCAGCCCCAGCATTTT.

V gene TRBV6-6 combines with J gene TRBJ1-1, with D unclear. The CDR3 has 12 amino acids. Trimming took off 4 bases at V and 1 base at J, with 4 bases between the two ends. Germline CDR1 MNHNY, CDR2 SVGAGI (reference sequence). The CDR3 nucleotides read TGTGCCAGCAGTTTCGAGAACACTGAAGCTTTCTTT. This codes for CASSFENTEAFF.

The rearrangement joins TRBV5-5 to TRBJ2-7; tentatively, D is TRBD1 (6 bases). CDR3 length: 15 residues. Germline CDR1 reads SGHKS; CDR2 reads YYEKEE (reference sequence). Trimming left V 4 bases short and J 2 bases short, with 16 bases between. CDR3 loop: CASSPGGTAPYEQYF. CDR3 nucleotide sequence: TGTGCCAGCAGCCCTGGGGGCACAGCACCCTACGAGCAGTACTTC.

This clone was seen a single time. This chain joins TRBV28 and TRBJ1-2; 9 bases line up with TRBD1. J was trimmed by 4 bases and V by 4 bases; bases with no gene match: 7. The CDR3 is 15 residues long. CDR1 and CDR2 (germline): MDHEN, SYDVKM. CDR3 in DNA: TGTGCCAGCAGTTCCCTGGACAGGGGCGTCTATGGCTACACCTTC. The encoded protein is CASSSLDRGVYGYTF.

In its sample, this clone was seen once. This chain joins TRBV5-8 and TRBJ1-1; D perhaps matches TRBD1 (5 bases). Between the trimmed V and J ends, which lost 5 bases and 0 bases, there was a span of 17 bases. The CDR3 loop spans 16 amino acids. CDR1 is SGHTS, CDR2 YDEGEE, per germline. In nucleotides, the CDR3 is TGTGCCAGCAGATCCGGGACGTACCTTATGAACACTGAAGCTTTCTTT. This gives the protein CASRSGTYLMNTEAFF.

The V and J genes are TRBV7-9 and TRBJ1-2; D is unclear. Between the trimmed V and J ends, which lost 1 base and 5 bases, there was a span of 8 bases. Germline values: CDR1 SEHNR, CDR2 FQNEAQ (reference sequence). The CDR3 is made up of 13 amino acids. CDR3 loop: CASSLESQYGYTF. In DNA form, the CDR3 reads TGTGCCAGCAGCTTAGAAAGTCAGTATGGCTACACCTTC.

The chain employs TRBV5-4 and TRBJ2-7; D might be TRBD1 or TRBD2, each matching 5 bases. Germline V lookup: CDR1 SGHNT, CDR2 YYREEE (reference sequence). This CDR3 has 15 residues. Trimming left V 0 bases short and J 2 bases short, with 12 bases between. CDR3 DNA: TGTGCCAGCAGCTTGGTGGCAGGGAGAGCCTACGAGCAGTACTTC. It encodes CASSLVAGRAYEQYF.

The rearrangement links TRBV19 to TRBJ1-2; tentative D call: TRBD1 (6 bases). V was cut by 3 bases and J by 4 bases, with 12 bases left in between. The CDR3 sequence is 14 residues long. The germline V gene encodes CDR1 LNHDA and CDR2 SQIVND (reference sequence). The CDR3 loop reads CASSIYRESYGYTF. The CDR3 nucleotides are TGTGCCAGTAGTATTTACAGGGAATCCTATGGCTACACCTTC.

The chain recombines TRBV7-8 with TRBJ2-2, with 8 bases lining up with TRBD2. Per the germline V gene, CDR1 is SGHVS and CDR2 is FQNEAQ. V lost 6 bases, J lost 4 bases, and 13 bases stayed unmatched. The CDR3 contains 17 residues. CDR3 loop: CASRSSGGGQVTGELFF. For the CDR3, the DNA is TGTGCCAGCAGGAGCTCCGGCGGGGGGCAGGTCACCGGGGAGCTGTTTTTT.

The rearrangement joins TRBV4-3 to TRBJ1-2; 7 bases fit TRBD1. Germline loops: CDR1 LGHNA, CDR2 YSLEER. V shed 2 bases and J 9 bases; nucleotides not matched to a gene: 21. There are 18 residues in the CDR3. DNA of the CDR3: TGCGCCAGCAGCCAAAAAGGGACAGCGGCCCGGCCGGGGGATAGCTACACCTTC. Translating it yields CASSQKGTAARPGDSYTF.

CDR3 bases: TGTGCCAGCAGCGCATCATCCGGGGCCAACGTCCTGACTTTC. Encoded protein: CASSASSGANVLTF. The chain links TRBV9 to TRBJ2-6, with D unclear. This CDR3 is 14 amino acids long. Trimming cost V 3 bases and J 4 bases, with 8 bases left between them. CDR1 is SGDLS, CDR2 YYNGEE, per germline.

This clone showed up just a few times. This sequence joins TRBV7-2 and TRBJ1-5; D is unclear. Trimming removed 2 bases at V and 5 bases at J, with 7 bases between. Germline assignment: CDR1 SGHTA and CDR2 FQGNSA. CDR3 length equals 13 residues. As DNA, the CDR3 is TGTGCCAGCAGCTTATGGGAGGATCAGCCCCAGCATTTT. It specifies CASSLWEDQPQHF.

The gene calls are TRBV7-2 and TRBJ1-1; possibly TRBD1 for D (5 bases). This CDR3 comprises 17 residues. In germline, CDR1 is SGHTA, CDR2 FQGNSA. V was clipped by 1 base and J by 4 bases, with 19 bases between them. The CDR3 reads CASSLGFRAFGLTEAFF. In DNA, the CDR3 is TGTGCCAGCAGCTTAGGGTTCAGGGCTTTTGGCCTCACTGAAGCTTTCTTT.

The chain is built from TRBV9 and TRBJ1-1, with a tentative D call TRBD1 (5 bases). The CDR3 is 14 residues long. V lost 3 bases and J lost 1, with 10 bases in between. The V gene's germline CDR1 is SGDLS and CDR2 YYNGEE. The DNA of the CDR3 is TGTGCCAGCAGCGGCACCGGGACGAACACTGAAGCTTTCTTT. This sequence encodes CASSGTGTNTEAFF.

The CDR3 nucleotides are TGTGCCATCAAGGGTCAAACCCACGAGCAGTACTTC. Residues: CAIKGQTHEQYF. The chain carries TRBV10-3 and TRBJ2-7; D remains ambiguous. The length of the CDR3 is 12 residues. From germline, CDR1 is ENHRY and CDR2 SYGVKD. V shed 7 bases and J shed 5 bases, with 12 bases lying between them.

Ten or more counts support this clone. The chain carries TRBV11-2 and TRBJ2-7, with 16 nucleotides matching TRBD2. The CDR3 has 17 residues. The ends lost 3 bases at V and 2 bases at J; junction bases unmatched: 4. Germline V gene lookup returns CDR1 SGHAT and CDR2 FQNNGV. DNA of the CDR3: TGTGCCAGCAGCTTTGGGACTAGCGGGAGGGGGGCCTACGAGCAGTACTTC. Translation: CASSFGTSGRGAYEQYF.

DNA for the CDR3: TGCGCCAGCAGAAGGGACAGGGTAGAGGAGCAGTACTTC. Its translation: CASRRDRVEEQYF. The V gene is TRBV10-2, the J gene TRBJ2-7; 9 bases match TRBD1. CDR3 size: 13 residues. Trimming cost V 6 bases and J 7 bases; bases outside gene matches: 7. The germline gives CDR1 WSHSY, CDR2 SAAADI.

CDR3: CASSRTGLAGELFF. DNA for the CDR3: TGCGCCAGCAGCCGGACAGGACTGGCCGGGGAGCTGTTTTTT. The gene calls are TRBV4-1 and TRBJ2-2; 7 nucleotides line up with TRBD1. The CDR3 loop spans 14 amino acids. The germline V gene encodes CDR1 MGHRA and CDR2 YSYEKL. With 4 bases clipped from V and 6 bases from J, the junction kept 5 bases outside the gene matches.

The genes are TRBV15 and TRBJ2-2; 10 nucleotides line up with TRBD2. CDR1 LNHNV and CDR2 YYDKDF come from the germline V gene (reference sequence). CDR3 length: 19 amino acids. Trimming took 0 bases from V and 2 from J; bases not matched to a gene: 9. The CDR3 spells CATSREGGSGRSNTGELFF. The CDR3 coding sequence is TGTGCCACCAGCAGAGAAGGTGGTAGCGGGAGGTCTAACACCGGGGAGCTGTTTTTT.